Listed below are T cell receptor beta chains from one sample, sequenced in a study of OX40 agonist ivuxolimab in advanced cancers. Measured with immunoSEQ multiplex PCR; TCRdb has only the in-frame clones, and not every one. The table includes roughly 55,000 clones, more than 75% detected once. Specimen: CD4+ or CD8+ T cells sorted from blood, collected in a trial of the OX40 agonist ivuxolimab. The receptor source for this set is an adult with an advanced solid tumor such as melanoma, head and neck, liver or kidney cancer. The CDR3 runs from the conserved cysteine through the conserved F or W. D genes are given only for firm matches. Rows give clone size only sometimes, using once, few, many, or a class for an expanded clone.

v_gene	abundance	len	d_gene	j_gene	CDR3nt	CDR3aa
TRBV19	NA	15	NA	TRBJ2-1	TGTGCCAGTAGCCCCGACTCGGGGAGTGGCAATGAGCAGTTCTTC	CASSPDSGSGNEQFF
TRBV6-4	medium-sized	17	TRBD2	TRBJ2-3	TGTGCCAGCAGTGATCCGACTAGTGGGGGGGATGGAGATACGCAGTATTTT	CASSDPTSGGDGDTQYF
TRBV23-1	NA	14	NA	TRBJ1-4	TGCGCCACTCCTGGACGGGCCATTAATGAAAAACTGTTTTTT	CATPGRAINEKLFF
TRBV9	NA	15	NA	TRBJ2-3	TGTGCCAGCAGCGTAGCTGACTGGGACACAGATACGCAGTATTTT	CASSVADWDTDTQYF
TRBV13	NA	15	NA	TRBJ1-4	TGTGCCAGCAGCTTTCGGGGGGTGGCTAATGAAAAACTGTTTTTT	CASSFRGVANEKLFF
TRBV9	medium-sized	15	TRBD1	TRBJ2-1	TGTGCCAGCAGCGCCTCGGGACAGGGGAGAAATGAGCAGTTCTTC	CASSASGQGRNEQFF
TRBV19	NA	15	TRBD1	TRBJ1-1	TGTGCCAGTAGTACCCACAGGGGGGTGCGAACTGAAGCTTTCTTT	CASSTHRGVRTEAFF
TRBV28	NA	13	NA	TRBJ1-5	TGTGCCAGCAGTAGGGGGGGCAATCAGCCCCAGCATTTT	CASSRGGNQPQHF
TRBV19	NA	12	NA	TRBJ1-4	TGTGCCAGCCGGATTTCTAATGAAAAACTGTTTTTT	CASRISNEKLFF
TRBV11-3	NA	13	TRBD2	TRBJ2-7	TGTGCCAGCAGTCGGGGGGGTATCTACGAGCAGTACTTC	CASSRGGIYEQYF
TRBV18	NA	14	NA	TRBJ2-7	TGTGCCAGCTCACCAGAGACGGATTCCTACGAGCAGTACTTC	CASSPETDSYEQYF
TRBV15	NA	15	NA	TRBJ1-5	TGTGCCACCAGCAGTGGGGGCCCGGCCAGTCAGCCCCAGCATTTT	CATSSGGPASQPQHF
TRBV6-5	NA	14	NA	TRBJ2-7	TGTGCCAGCAGTTACCGAAACAGTTTATACGAGCAGTACTTC	CASSYRNSLYEQYF
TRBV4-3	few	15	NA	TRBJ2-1	TGCGCCAGCAGCCAAGGGGGGGCCTTGGGTAATGAGCAGTTCTTC	CASSQGGALGNEQFF
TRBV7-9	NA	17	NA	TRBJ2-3	TGTGCCAGCAGACCCCCCCTCAGGACTATTGAGCTGGATACGCAGTATTTT	CASRPPLRTIELDTQYF
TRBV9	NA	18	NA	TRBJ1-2	TGTGCCAGCAGCGTAGAGGGTTGGGGGGGGACCTCCCGTGATGGCTACACCTTC	CASSVEGWGGTSRDGYTF
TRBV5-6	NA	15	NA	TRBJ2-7	TGTGCCAGCAGCCTAAGTGCGGGTATCTCCTACGAGCAGTACTTC	CASSLSAGISYEQYF
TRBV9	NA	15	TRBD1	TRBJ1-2	TGTGCCAGCAGCGTAGGGAACAGGGGGCCAGGGGGCTACACCTTC	CASSVGNRGPGGYTF
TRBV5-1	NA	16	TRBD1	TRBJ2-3	TGCGCCAGCAGCTTGGCCGGAGGACAGGGCACAGATACGCAGTATTTT	CASSLAGGQGTDTQYF
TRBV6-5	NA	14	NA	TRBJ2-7	TGTGCCAGCAGTTACGTTGAGGATTCCTACGAGCAGTACTTC	CASSYVEDSYEQYF
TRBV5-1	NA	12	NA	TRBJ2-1	TGCGCCAGCACTAATACCTACAATGAGCAGTTCTTC	CASTNTYNEQFF
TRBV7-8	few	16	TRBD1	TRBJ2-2	TGTGCCAGCAGCCACGGACAGGGATCGGTCACCGGGGAGCTGTTTTTT	CASSHGQGSVTGELFF
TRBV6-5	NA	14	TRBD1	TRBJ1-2	TGTGCCAGCAGTTACCGGACAGGAGGCTATGGCTACACCTTC	CASSYRTGGYGYTF
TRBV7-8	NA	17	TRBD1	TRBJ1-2	TGTGCCAGCACGCCCGCGGGCTTGGGACAGGGAGGCTATGGCTACACCTTC	CASTPAGLGQGGYGYTF
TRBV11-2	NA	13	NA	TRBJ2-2	TGTGCCAGCAGCTTCGGGAACACCGGGGAGCTGTTTTTT	CASSFGNTGELFF
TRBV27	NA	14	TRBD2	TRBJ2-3	TGTGCCAGCAGTTTTAGCGGGGCGGGGGATACGCAGTATTTT	CASSFSGAGDTQYF
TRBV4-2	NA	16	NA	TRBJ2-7	TGTGCCAGCAGCCAAGTAACAGGGTTTGGAAACTACGAGCAGTACTTC	CASSQVTGFGNYEQYF
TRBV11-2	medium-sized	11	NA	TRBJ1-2	TGTGCCAGCAGCTTGACTTATGGCTACACCTTC	CASSLTYGYTF
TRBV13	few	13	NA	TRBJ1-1	TGTGCCAGCAGCTTAAAAGGGGTCGCTGAAGCTTTCTTT	CASSLKGVAEAFF
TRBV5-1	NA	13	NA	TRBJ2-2	TGCGCCAGCAGCTTGGAGGTCACCGGGGAGCTGTTTTTT	CASSLEVTGELFF
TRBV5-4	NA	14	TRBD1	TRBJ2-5	TGTGCCAGCAGCGGGACAGGGGTCGGAGAGACCCAGTACTTC	CASSGTGVGETQYF
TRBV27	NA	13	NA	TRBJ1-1	TGTGCCAGCAGTTTATCGAAGGGGGCTGAAGCTTTCTTT	CASSLSKGAEAFF